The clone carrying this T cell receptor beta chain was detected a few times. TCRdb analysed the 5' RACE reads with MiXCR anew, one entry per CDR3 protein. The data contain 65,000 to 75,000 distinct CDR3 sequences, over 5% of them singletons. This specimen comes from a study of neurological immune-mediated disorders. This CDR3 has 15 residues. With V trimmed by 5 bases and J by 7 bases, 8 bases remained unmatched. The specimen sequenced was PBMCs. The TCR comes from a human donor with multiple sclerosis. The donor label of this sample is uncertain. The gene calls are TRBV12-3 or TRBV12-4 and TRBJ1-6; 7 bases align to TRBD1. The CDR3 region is CASSQHTGVNSPLHF. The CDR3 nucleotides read TGTGCCAGCAGTCAGCATACAGGGGTAAATTCACCCCTCCACTTT.